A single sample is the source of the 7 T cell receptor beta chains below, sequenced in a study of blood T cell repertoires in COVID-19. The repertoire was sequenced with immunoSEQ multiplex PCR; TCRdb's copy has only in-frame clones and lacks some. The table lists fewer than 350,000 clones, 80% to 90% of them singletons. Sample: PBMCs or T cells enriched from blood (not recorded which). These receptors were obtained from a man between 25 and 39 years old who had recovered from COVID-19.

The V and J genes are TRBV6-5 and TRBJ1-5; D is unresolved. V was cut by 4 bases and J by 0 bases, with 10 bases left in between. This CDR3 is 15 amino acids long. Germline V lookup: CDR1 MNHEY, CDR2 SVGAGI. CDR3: CASSLQVDSNQPQHF. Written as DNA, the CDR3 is TGTGCCAGCAGTTTGCAGGTCGATAGCAATCAGCCCCAGCATTTT.

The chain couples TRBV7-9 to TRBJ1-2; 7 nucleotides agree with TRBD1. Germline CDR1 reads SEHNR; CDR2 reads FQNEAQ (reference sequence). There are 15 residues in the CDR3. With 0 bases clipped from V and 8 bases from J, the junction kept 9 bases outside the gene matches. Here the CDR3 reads CASSLAGTDLGGYTF. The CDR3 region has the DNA TGTGCCAGCAGCTTAGCGGGGACAGATCTAGGAGGCTACACCTTC.

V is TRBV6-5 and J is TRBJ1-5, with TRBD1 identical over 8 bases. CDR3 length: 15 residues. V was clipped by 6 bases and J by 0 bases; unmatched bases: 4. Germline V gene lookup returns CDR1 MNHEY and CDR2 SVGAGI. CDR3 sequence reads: CASRTGADSNQPQHF. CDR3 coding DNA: TGTGCCAGCAGGACAGGGGCTGATAGCAATCAGCCCCAGCATTTT.

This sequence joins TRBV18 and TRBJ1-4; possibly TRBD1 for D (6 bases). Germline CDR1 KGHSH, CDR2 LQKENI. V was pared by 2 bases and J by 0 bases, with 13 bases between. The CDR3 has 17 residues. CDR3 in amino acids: CASSPMGGLATNEKLFF. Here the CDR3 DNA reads TGTGCCAGCTCACCAATGGGGGGGCTTGCAACTAATGAAAAACTGTTTTTT.

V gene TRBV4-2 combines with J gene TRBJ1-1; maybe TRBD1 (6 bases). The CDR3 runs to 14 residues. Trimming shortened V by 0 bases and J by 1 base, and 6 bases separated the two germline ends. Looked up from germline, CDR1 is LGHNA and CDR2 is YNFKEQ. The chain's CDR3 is CASSQEDRNTEAFF. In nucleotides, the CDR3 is TGTGCCAGCAGCCAAGAGGACAGGAACACTGAAGCTTTCTTT.

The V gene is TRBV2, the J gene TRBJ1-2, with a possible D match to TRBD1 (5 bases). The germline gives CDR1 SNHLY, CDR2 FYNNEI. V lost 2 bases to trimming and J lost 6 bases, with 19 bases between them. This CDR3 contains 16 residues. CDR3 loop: CASSEQTQLRGDGYTF. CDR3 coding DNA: TGTGCCAGCAGTGAACAGACGCAACTCCGGGGGGATGGCTACACCTTC.

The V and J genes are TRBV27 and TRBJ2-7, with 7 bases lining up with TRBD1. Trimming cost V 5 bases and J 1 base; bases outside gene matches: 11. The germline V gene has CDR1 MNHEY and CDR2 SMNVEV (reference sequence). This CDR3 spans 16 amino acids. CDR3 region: CASSMIRGLPSYEQYF. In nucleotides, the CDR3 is TGTGCCAGCAGTATGATAAGGGGGCTCCCTTCCTACGAGCAGTACTTC.